The source of this T cell receptor (beta chain) is a study of blood T cell repertoires in COVID-19. Study at large: Samples of COVID-19 (acute and convalescent) were obtained from the United States, Italy and Spain. T cells, B-cell-depleted T cells, or PBMCs supplied cDNA or gDNA.

The germline V gene encodes CDR1 MNHEY and CDR2 SVGEGT. J was trimmed by 2 bases and V by 6 bases; bases with no gene match: 9. There are 17 residues in the CDR3. This clone occurred once. Authors' processing steps: Estimated nucleated cell counts came from reference gene primer amplification. The method was immunoSEQ multiplex PCR; TCRdb's version includes in-frame clones alone and lacks a portion of them. V and J calls and clone size are those listed in that table; D and trimming were worked out from the DNA. This table holds about 100,000 clones, around 86% found once. What was sequenced was peripheral blood. The source is a man aged 50 to 59 with active or convalescent COVID-19. The gene calls are TRBV6-2 or TRBV6-3 and TRBJ2-6; 8 nucleotides line up with TRBD2. This CDR3 reads CASSSAPGGTGANVLTF. The CDR3 bases are TGTGCCAGCAGCTCCGCCCCGGGGGGGACTGGGGCCAACGTCCTGACTTTC.